This entry describes one T cell receptor (beta chain). The target antigen is unknown. There are 11 residues in the CDR3. V was pared by 10 bases and J by 11 bases, with 15 bases between. Looked up from germline, CDR1 is MNHEY and CDR2 is SVGAGI. Profiling relied on immunoSEQ multiplex PCR, and the TCRdb table lists in-frame clones only, not all of them. The sample carries about 42,000 clones, just over 85% recorded once. The data are from a study of OX40 agonist ivuxolimab in advanced cancers. Whole-study context: Ivuxolimab, which is an agonistic anti-OX40 (CD134) antibody, was administered to the patients. Notes on the study in general: At 0.1-3.0 mg/kg, partial responders had clonal expansion among the lowest observed.

This clonotype was obtained from an adult with an advanced solid tumor such as melanoma, head and neck, liver or kidney cancer. The chain employs TRBV6-5 and TRBJ2-4; a weak D match, TRBD2 (6 bases). The material was CD4+ or CD8+ T cells sorted from blood, obtained in a trial of the OX40 agonist ivuxolimab. CDR3 region: CATQQREVQYF. CDR3 sequence (DNA): TGTGCCACCCAACAGAGGGAGGTTCAGTACTTC.